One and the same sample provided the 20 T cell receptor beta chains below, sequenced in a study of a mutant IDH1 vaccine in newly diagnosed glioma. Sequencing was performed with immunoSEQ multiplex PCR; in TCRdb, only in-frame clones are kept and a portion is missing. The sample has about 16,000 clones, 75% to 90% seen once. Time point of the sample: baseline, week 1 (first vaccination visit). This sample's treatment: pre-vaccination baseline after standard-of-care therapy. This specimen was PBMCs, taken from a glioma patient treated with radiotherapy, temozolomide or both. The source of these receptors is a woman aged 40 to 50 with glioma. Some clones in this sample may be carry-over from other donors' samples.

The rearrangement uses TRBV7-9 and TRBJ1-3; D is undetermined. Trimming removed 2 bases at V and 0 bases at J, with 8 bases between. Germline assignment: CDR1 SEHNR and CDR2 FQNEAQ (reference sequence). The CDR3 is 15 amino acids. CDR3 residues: CASSLNGLSGNTIYF. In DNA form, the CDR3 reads TGTGCCAGCAGCTTAAACGGTCTCTCTGGAAACACCATATATTTT.

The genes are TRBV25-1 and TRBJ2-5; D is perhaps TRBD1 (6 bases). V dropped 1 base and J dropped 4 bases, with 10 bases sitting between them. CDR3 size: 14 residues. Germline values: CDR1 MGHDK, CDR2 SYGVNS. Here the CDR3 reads CASSEWGTLETQYF. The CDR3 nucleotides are TGTGCCAGCAGTGAATGGGGGACACTAGAGACCCAGTACTTC.

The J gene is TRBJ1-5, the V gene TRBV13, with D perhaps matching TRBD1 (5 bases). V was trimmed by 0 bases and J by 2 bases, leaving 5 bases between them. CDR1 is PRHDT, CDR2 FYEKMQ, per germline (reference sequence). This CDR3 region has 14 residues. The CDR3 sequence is CASSLGTGNQPQHF. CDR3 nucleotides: TGTGCCAGCAGCTTAGGGACAGGCAATCAGCCCCAGCATTTT.

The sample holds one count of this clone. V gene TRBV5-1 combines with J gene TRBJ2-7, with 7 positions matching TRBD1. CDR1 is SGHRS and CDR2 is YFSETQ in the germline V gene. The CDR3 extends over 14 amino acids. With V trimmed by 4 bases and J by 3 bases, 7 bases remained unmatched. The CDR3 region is CASSVPGQSYEQYF. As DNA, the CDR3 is TGCGCCAGCAGCGTACCGGGACAGAGCTACGAGCAGTACTTC. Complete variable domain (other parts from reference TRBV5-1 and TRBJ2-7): KAGVTQTPRYLIKTRGQQVTLSCSPISGHRSVSWYQQTPGQGLQFLFEYFSETQRNKGNFPGRFSGRQFSNSRSEMNVSTLELGDSALYLCASSVPGQSYEQYFGPGTRLTVT.

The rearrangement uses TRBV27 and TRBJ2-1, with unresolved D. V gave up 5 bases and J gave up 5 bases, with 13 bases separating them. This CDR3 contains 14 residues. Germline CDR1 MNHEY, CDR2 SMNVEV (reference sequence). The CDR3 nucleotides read TGTGCCAGCAGTCCCCGGACGGGTAACAATGAGCAGTTCTTC. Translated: CASSPRTGNNEQFF.

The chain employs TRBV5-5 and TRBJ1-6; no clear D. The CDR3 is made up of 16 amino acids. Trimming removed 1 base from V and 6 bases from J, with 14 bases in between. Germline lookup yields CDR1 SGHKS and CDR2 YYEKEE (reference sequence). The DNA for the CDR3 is TGTGCCAGCAGCTTGAGACCGGTTGAGGGTAATTCACCCCTCCACTTT. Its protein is CASSLRPVEGNSPLHF.

CDR3 region: CASSLPGASSPLHF. For the CDR3, the DNA is TGTGCCAGCAGTTTGCCGGGGGCGTCTTCACCCCTCCACTTT. The chain combines TRBV28 with TRBJ1-6; D is possibly TRBD1 (6 bases). The germline CDR1 and CDR2 sequences are MDHEN and SYDVKM. CDR3 length equals 14 residues. Trimming removed 3 bases at V and 9 bases at J, with 12 bases between.

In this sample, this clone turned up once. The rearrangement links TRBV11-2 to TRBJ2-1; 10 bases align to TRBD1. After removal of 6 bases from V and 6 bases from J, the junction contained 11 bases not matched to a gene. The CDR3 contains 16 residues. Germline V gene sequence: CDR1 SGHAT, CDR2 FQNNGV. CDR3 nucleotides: TGTGCCAGCAGATCACTGACAGGGGGCGCTTCCAATGAGCAGTTCTTC. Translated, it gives CASRSLTGGASNEQFF.

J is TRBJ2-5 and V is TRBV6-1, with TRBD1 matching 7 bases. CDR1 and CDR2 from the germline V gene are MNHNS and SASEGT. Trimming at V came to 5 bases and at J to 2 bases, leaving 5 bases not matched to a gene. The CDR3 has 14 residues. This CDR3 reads CASSKGGTQETQYF. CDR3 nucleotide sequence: TGTGCCAGCAGTAAAGGGGGCACACAAGAGACCCAGTACTTC.

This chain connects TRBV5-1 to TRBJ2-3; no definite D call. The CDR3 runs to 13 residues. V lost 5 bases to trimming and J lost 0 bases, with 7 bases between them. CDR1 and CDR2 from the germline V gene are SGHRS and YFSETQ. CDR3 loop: CASRRASTDTQYF. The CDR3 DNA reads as TGCGCCAGCAGGCGAGCTAGCACAGATACGCAGTATTTT.

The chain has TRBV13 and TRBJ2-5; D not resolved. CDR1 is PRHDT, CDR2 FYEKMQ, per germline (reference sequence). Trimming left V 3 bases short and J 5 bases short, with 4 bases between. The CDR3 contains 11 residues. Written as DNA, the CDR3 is TGTGCCAGCAGCTTTGGGGAGACCCAGTACTTC. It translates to CASSFGETQYF.

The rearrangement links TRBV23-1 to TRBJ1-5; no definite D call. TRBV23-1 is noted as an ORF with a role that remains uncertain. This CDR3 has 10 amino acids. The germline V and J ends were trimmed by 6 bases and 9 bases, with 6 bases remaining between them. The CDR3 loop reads CASSRPPQHF. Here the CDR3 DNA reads TGCGCCAGCAGCCGTCCGCCCCAGCATTTT.

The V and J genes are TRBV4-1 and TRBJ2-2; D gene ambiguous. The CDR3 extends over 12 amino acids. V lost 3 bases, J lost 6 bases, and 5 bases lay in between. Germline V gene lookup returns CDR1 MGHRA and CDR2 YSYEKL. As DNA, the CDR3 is TGCGCCAGCAGCCATGTGGCCGGGGAGCTGTTTTTT. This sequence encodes CASSHVAGELFF.

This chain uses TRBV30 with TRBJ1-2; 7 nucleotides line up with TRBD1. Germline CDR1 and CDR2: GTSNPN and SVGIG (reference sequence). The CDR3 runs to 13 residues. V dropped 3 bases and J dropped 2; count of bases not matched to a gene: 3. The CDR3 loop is CAWRGQINYGYTF. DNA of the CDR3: TGTGCCTGGAGGGGACAGATCAACTATGGCTACACCTTC.

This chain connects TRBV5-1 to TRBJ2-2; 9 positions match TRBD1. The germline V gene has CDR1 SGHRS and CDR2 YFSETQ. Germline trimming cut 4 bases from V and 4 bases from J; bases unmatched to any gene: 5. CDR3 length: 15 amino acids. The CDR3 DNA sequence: TGCGCCAGCAGCCCCGGGACAGGGCCCACCGGGGAGCTGTTTTTT. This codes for CASSPGTGPTGELFF.

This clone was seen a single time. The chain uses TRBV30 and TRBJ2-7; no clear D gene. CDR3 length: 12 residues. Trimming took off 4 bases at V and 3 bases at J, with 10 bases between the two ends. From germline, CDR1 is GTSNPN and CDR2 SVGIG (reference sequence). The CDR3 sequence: CAWKFGDYEQYF. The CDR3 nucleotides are TGTGCCTGGAAATTTGGGGACTACGAGCAGTACTTC. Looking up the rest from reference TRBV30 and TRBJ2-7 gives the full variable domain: SQTIHQWPATLVQPVGSPLSLECTVEGTSNPNLYWYRQAAGRGLQLLFYSVGIGQISSEVPQNLSASRPQDRQFILSSKKLLLSDSGFYLCAWKFGDYEQYFGPGTRLTVT.

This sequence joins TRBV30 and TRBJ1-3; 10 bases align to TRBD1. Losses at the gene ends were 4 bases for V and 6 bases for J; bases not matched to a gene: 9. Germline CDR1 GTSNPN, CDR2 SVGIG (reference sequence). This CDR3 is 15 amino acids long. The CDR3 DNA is TGTGCCTGGACTACGGGGACAGGGGTTGAAAACACCATATATTTT. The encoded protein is CAWTTGTGVENTIYF.

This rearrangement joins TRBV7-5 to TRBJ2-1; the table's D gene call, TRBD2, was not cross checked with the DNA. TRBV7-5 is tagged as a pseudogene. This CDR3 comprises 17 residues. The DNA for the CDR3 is TGTGTCAGAAGCTTACCCCCGGGAGGGAGCGCCTACAATGAGCAGTTCTTC. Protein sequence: CVRSLPPGGSAYNEQFF.

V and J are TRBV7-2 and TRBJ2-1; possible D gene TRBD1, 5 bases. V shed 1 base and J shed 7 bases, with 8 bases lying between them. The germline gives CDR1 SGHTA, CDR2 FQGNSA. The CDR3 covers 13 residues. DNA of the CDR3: TGTGCCAGCAGCTTAGTCAGGGAAAATGAGCAGTTCTTC. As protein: CASSLVRENEQFF.

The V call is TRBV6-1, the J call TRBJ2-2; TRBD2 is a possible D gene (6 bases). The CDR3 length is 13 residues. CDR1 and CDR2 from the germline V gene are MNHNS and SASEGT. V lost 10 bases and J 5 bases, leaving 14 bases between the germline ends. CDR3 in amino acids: CAIGLTFTGELFF. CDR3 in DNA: TGTGCCATCGGACTAACCTTTACCGGGGAGCTGTTTTTT.